The T cell receptor beta chain under discussion was sequenced for a study of beta chain features in type 1 diabetes. Across the whole study: No age, gender or cell yield differences were seen between patients and healthy donors. About 110 million sorted cells were examined across all samples.

General study points: In all four CD4+ subsets, TCRB CDR3 length was significantly, moderately reduced in type 1 diabetes.

A sort by CD45RO/CCR7/CD25/CD127/CD95/CD27 yielded CD4+ naive, central memory, regulatory and stem cell-like memory cells. Of the isolated RNA, all was reverse transcribed, and so the sequenced material was expressed TCRB transcripts. Only in-frame clones appear in the TCRdb table, and some are missing; sequencing was by immunoSEQ multiplex PCR. The sample holds around 300,000 clones, 15% seen once. This CDR3 comprises 14 residues. With V trimmed by 0 bases and J by 9 bases, 7 bases remained unmatched. The V gene's germline CDR1 is SGHRS and CDR2 YFSETQ. With respect to this clone: As yet, its antigen is unknown.

Material for sequencing was naive CD4+ T cells from blood. The rearrangement uses TRBV5-1 and TRBJ2-5; 8 positions agree with TRBD1. The TCR comes from a man aged 18 to 35 with type 1 diabetes. The CDR3 sequence: CASSLDPGQESQYF. DNA of the CDR3: TGCGCCAGCAGCTTGGATCCGGGACAGGAATCCCAGTACTTC.